The entry below describes one T cell receptor (beta chain). Measured with immunoSEQ multiplex PCR; TCRdb has only the in-frame clones, and not every one. This table has about 3,000 clones, roughly 87% appearing once. This CDR3 comprises 15 residues. V was shortened by 6 bases and J by 0 bases, with 12 bases between the two germline ends. Germline V gives CDR1 MNHEY, CDR2 SVGAGI. These data are taken from a study of hypomethylating agent response in myelodysplastic syndrome. This specimen consisted of bone marrow, obtained before or after starting hypomethylating agent treatment for myelodysplastic syndrome (not recorded which). The chain employs TRBV6-5 and TRBJ1-3; D unresolved. The clonotype originates from a human donor with myelodysplastic syndrome. The CDR3 here is CASSQGRFSGNTIYF. The CDR3 DNA sequence: TGTGCCAGCAGCCAAGGACGGTTCTCTGGAAACACCATATATTTT.